This T cell receptor beta chain was documented in a study of T cells in Graves' hyperthyroidism and ophthalmopathy (dated by TCRdb to the late 2010s). With regard to the full study: Peripheral blood samples were taken at initial diagnosis, before any treatment was given. To identify distinguishing TCR V-J signatures, a discovery cohort of around 100 patients was used, comprising 43 with Graves' ophthalmopathy and around 60 with stable Graves' hyperthyroidism. An independent validation cohort of under 20 hyperthyroidism patients and about 15 patients who later progressed to ophthalmopathy tested prospective prediction of ophthalmopathy. The roughly 90 discovery patients were divided at random into training and test sets in a 7:3 ratio. In about 6 Graves' hyperthyroidism patients, the study also compared T-cell repertoires from thyroid tissue with T-cell repertoires from blood. Once sampling was done, hyperthyroidism patients were given methimazole at a starting dose of 30 mg daily, whereas ophthalmopathy patients were given high-dose intravenous methylprednisolone. The paper reports TCR Vbeta CDR3 sequencing of some 140 peripheral blood samples: 40 or so ophthalmopathy, roughly 74 hyperthyroidism and approximately 17 progressor patients.

Ophthalmopathy patients had moderately to severely active disease, with a Clinical Activity Score of 3 or more, a NOSPECS grade of 4 or more, and a disease duration of less than 3 months. Any patient with an uncontrolled infection, another autoimmune disease, pregnancy or lactation was excluded. Diagnoses were based on clinical symptoms, serum thyroxine and TRAb, thyroid ultrasound and orbital computed tomography. PBMCs were isolated from about 9.1 ml of fresh peripheral blood by Ficoll-Paque density gradient centrifugation. Total RNA was extracted with Trizol reagent, and quality was checked on an Agilent 2100 Bioanalyzer. The CDR3 starts with the cysteine, ends with the phenylalanine, and has 12 residues. Only the CDR3 part of the read is kept: 36 bases, read in frame from the first base. The germline V gene sets CDR1 to SGHAT and CDR2 to FQNNGV. Trimming costs V 1 base and J 7 bases, and their ends lie 7 bases apart.

Ten or more counts support this clonotype. No antigen is known for it. No quality values exist for individual bases; no much larger clone is one base distant. The paper as a whole reports these results and caveats: In validation, the model predicted progression to ophthalmopathy with 55% to 71% sensitivity and 72% to 85% specificity, a median of 6.5 months before onset. No statistical method was used to set the sample size in advance, and investigators knew the group allocation. A 13 V-J signature model separated ophthalmopathy from stable hyperthyroidism, with just over 85% sensitivity and roughly 81% specificity in cross-validation and 80%/75% in testing. Most expanded thyroid clonotypes (frequency above 0.001) were also detected in blood, suggesting blood repertoires may reflect thyroid immune responses.

Amplification of TCR beta CDR3 regions was carried out from RNA transcripts. A first-round RT-PCR of the TCR CDR3 used the HTBI primer set with the Qiagen OneStep RT-PCR kit. Libraries were constructed in a second round of multiplex PCR, after which size selection and purification were carried out. Paired-end sequencing of the libraries was performed with 100 bp reads on an Illumina HiSeq2000. The paper's data handling went like this. SOAPnuke was used to process the raw data, removing reads that contained adapters or uncalled bases, had a mean Phred below 15, or lacked an exact match to the constant primer or identifier. High-quality paired reads were merged with COPE v1.2.5, and unique nucleotide sequences were defined as clonotypes. Clonotypes were aligned to IMGT TRBV, TRBD and TRBJ reference segments using MiTCR v1.1. The analysis included only V-J combinations with a frequency above 0.0001, which together covered more than 99% of the repertoires. The TCS score was defined as F50 (clonal expansion) divided by E x V (chaos), with BLOSUM62-based TCRdist calculated between CDR3 peptides within each V-J. Welch's t-statistics and random forest reduced around 510 V-J features to 13, which were used in a naive Bayes classifier (R e1071). TCRdb ran its own pipeline on the public reads, namely fastp trimming at Q25 and MiXCR clone calling, and kept in-frame beta chains. Each record represents a unique CDR3 protein, reported with the most common genes and DNA among its rows. TCRdb, not the authors, supplied the V and J calls. Within this sample are fewer than 350,000 distinct CDR3 sequences, with about a sixth of them counted one time only. Of the sample, roughly 15% falls within the top ten clones.

Sequenced: blood. The chain is assembled from TRBV11-2 and TRBJ1-2; too little of a D gene remains to name it. The TCR comes from a woman aged 40 to 49 with Graves' ophthalmopathy. The DNA reads as follows: TGTGCCAGCAGCTTAGTGGGGTTTGGCTACACCTTC. This translates into CASSLVGFGYTF.